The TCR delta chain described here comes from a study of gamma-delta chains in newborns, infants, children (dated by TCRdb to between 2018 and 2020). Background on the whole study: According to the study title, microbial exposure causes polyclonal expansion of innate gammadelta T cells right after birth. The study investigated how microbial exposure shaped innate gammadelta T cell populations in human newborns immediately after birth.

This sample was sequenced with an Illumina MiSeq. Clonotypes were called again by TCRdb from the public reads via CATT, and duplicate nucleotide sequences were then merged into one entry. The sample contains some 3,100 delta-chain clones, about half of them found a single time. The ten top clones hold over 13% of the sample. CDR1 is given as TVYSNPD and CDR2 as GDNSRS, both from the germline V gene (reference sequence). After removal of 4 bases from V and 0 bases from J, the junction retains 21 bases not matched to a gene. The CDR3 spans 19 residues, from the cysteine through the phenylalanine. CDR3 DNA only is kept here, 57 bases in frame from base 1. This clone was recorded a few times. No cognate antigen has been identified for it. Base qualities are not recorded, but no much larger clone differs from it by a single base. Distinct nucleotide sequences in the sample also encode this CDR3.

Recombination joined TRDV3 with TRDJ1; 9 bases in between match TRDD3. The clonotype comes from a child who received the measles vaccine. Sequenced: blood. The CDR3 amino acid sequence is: CASHLPRGYVYMYTDKLIF. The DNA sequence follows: TGTGCCTCCCACCTCCCTCGGGGATACGTTTATATGTACACCGATAAACTCATCTTT.